This passage covers 28 T cell receptor beta chains from one sample sequenced in a study of identical twins. A single record per CDR3 protein comes from TCRdb applying MiXCR to the 5' RACE reads. The table shows 500,000 or so distinct CDR3 sequences, with 13% to 15% occurring only once. These same data were also listed under a study on yellow fever vaccine responses in identical twins.

The specimen sequenced was CD4+ T cells sorted from blood. Source of these receptors: a young woman in good health.

This clonotype was seen a handful of times. This chain joins TRBV4-1 and TRBJ2-5; D gene unclear. The CDR3 totals 15 residues. V was clipped by 0 bases and J by 2 bases, with 10 bases between them. Germline V gene sequence: CDR1 MGHRA, CDR2 YSYEKL. For the CDR3, the DNA is TGCGCCAGCAGCCAAGATTGGCTAGGGCAAGAGACCCAGTACTTC. Its protein is CASSQDWLGQETQYF.

The chain recombines TRBV10-3 with TRBJ2-5; TRBD1 agrees at 7 bases. Germline trimming cut 4 bases from V and 1 base from J; bases unmatched to any gene: 6. The germline V gene has CDR1 ENHRY and CDR2 SYGVKD. The CDR3 is made up of 15 amino acids. CDR3 sequence reads: CAISGGQMIQETQYF. The CDR3 DNA reads TGTGCCATCAGTGGGGGACAGATGATCCAAGAGACCCAGTACTTC.

The gene calls are TRBV7-9 and TRBJ2-3; possible D gene TRBD2, 5 bases. The CDR3 runs 16 residues. Trimming took off 5 bases at V and 0 bases at J, with 15 bases between the two ends. The germline V gene has CDR1 SEHNR and CDR2 FQNEAQ (reference sequence). CDR3 loop: CASSRRVAPSTDTQYF. Written as DNA, the CDR3 is TGTGCCAGCAGCCGGAGAGTAGCGCCAAGCACAGATACGCAGTATTTT.

This chain joins TRBV7-9 and TRBJ2-3; D gene uncertain. CDR3 length: 14 residues. Germline values: CDR1 SEHNR, CDR2 FQNEAQ (reference sequence). The germline V and J ends were trimmed by 0 bases and 5 bases, with 9 bases remaining between them. The DNA of the CDR3 is TGTGCCAGCAGCTTAGCCCTTACGGGAGATACGCAGTATTTT. Its translation is CASSLALTGDTQYF. Full variable domain (rest looked up from reference TRBV7-9 and TRBJ2-3): DTGVSQNPRHKITKRGQNVTFRCDPISEHNRLYWYRQTLGQGPEFLTYFQNEAQLEKSRLLSDRFSAERPKGSFSTLEIQRTEQGDSAMYLCASSLALTGDTQYFGPGTRLTVL.

The genes are TRBV6-5 and TRBJ2-2; D not resolved. Germline CDR1 reads MNHEY; CDR2 reads SVGAGI. The CDR3 has 15 residues. V dropped 2 bases and J dropped 4 bases, with 11 bases sitting between them. CDR3 nucleotide sequence: TGTGCCAGCAGTTACGACGGGCCAGGCACCGGGGAGCTGTTTTTT. This encodes CASSYDGPGTGELFF.

This clonotype occurred once. Compared with germline, one end of the junction differs, possibly owing to a read error. The rearrangement uses TRBV3-1 and TRBJ2-1, with TRBD2 matching over 16 bases. From germline, CDR1 is LGHDT and CDR2 YNNKEL (reference sequence). CDR3 length: 18 amino acids. CDR3 region: CACSLKGSGLAGGNEQFF. CDR3 DNA: TGTGCCTGCAGTTTAAAAGGCTCGGGACTAGCGGGGGGGAATGAGCAGTTCTTC.

This clonotype has more than one count but fewer than ten. This rearrangement joins TRBV5-4 to TRBJ2-7; either TRBD1 or TRBD2 may fit D (5 bases each). The germline V and J ends were trimmed by 4 bases and 2 bases, with 16 bases remaining between them. The CDR3 is 15 residues long. CDR1 is SGHNT, CDR2 YYREEE, per germline (reference sequence). CDR3 in DNA: TGTGCCAGCAGCCTCTCGGGGCAGACCACCTACGAGCAGTACTTC. Residues: CASSLSGQTTYEQYF. The entire variable domain, with the rest obtained from reference TRBV5-4 and TRBJ2-7, is as follows: ETGVTQSPTHLIKTRGQQVTLRCSSQSGHNTVSWYQQALGQGPQFIFQYYREEENGRGNFPPRFSGLQFPNYSSELNVNALELDDSALYLCASSLSGQTTYEQYFGPGTRLTVT.

The chain is built from TRBV28 and TRBJ2-7, with TRBD1 matching over 11 bases. Germline CDR1 reads MDHEN; CDR2 reads SYDVKM. V lost 4 bases and J lost 12; bases outside the gene matches: 5. The CDR3 consists of 12 residues. CDR3 sequence (DNA): TGTGCCAGCAGTTCTGGGACAGGGGGGGCGTACTTC. This codes for CASSSGTGGAYF. Looking up the rest from reference TRBV28 and TRBJ2-7 gives the full variable domain: DVKVTQSSRYLVKRTGEKVFLECVQDMDHENMFWYRQDPGLGLRLIYFSYDVKMKEKGDIPEGYSVSREKKERFSLILESASTNQTSMYLCASSSGTGGAYFGPGTRLTVT.

This clonotype was recorded many times. The chain joins TRBV9 to TRBJ2-1; 8 nucleotides agree with TRBD2. Germline CDR1 and CDR2: SGDLS and YYNGEE. The CDR3 contains 16 residues. V dropped 2 bases and J dropped 6; count of bases not matched to a gene: 10. The chain's CDR3 is CASSVSGRRELNEQFF. The CDR3 bases are TGTGCCAGCAGCGTGAGCGGGAGAAGGGAGCTCAATGAGCAGTTCTTC.

The rearrangement joins TRBV20-1 to TRBJ2-7; either TRBD1 or TRBD2 may fit D (5 bases each). V was trimmed by 6 bases and J by 1 base, leaving 19 bases between them. From germline, CDR1 is DFQATT and CDR2 SNEGSKA (reference sequence). This CDR3 region has 15 residues. CDR3 sequence: CSAPRDGAFSYEQYF. CDR3 DNA: TGCAGTGCACCCCGGGACGGGGCGTTTTCCTACGAGCAGTACTTC.

This clonotype was observed a few times. For the CDR3, the DNA is TGCGCCAGCACGGAGGCTGGGGCCAACGTCCTGACTTTC. It translates to CASTEAGANVLTF. This chain uses TRBV5-1 with TRBJ2-6; tentatively, D is TRBD2 (5 bases). The CDR3 is made up of 13 amino acids. Looked up from germline, CDR1 is SGHRS and CDR2 is YFSETQ. Deletions cut 6 bases from V and 2 bases from J, with 6 bases between.

This clonotype was recorded a few times. This chain connects TRBV29-1 to TRBJ2-3; D gene unclear. The germline V gene has CDR1 SQVTM and CDR2 ANQGSEA. The length of the CDR3 is 10 residues. Trimming cost V 6 bases and J 5 bases, with 6 bases left between them. CDR3 coding DNA: TGCAGCGTCCAGGAAGATACGCAGTATTTT. Amino acids: CSVQEDTQYF.

J is TRBJ2-5 and V is TRBV11-2; possible D gene TRBD2, 6 bases. The CDR3 is 14 amino acids. The ends were cut back, 5 bases at V and 5 bases at J, with 15 bases in the middle. Germline-derived CDR1 and CDR2 are SGHAT and FQNNGV. This CDR3 is CASSQGLAQETQYF. The CDR3 nucleotides read TGTGCCAGCAGCCAGGGACTGGCTCAGGAGACCCAGTACTTC.

This clonotype has ten or more counts. CDR3 DNA sequence: TGTGCCACCTCCCGGGACTTACCAGCCCAAGAGACCCAGTACTTC. Protein sequence: CATSRDLPAQETQYF. The chain employs TRBV2 and TRBJ2-5, with D perhaps TRBD2 (6 bases). The CDR3 spans 15 residues. Germline CDR1 SNHLY, CDR2 FYNNEI. The V end was cut by 10 bases, the J end by 1 base, with 19 bases between.

This clonotype was counted a few times. The DNA for the CDR3 is TGTGCCAGCAGTCAGGGACAGGCGATCTACTCTGGGGCCAACGTCCTGACTTTC. Its translation: CASSQGQAIYSGANVLTF. V gene TRBV3-1 combines with J gene TRBJ2-6; 8 nucleotides line up with TRBD1. Germline CDR1 and CDR2: LGHDT and YNNKEL (reference sequence). V lost 6 bases to trimming and J lost 0 bases; unmatched junction nucleotides: 10. The CDR3 is made up of 18 amino acids.

This chain joins TRBV28 and TRBJ2-2, with D perhaps matching TRBD1 (5 bases). The V and J ends lost 6 bases and 0 bases respectively, with 11 bases between them. The CDR3 extends over 15 amino acids. Germline CDR1 reads MDHEN; CDR2 reads SYDVKM. CDR3 in DNA: TGTGCCAGCAGGGGTGACAGTGCGAACACCGGGGAGCTGTTTTTT. Translation: CASRGDSANTGELFF.

The chain has TRBV30 and TRBJ2-3; tentatively, D is TRBD2 (7 bases). CDR3 size: 14 residues. Germline loops: CDR1 GTSNPN, CDR2 SVGIG (reference sequence). The ends were cut back, 2 bases at V and 4 bases at J, with 13 bases in the middle. The chain's CDR3 is CAWSFVGGPDTQYF. The CDR3, as DNA: TGTGCCTGGAGTTTCGTGGGGGGGCCAGATACGCAGTATTTT.

This clonotype was seen a few times. The genes are TRBV5-1 and TRBJ1-1; 8 bases match TRBD1. Germline loops: CDR1 SGHRS, CDR2 YFSETQ. V shed 3 bases, J shed 0 bases, and the junction held 10 bases outside the gene matches. The CDR3 extends over 17 amino acids. The CDR3 DNA reads TGCGCCAGCAGCTCTGGACAGGGAGGGGGAATGAACACTGAAGCTTTCTTT. Translating it yields CASSSGQGGGMNTEAFF. The entire variable domain, with the rest obtained from reference TRBV5-1 and TRBJ1-1, is as follows: KAGVTQTPRYLIKTRGQQVTLSCSPISGHRSVSWYQQTPGQGLQFLFEYFSETQRNKGNFPGRFSGRQFSNSRSEMNVSTLELGDSALYLCASSSGQGGGMNTEAFFGQGTRLTVV.

This clonotype was counted a few times. The gene calls are TRBV10-3 and TRBJ2-6; D ambiguous. V was shortened by 2 bases and J by 0 bases, with 14 bases between the two germline ends. In germline, CDR1 is ENHRY, CDR2 SYGVKD. The CDR3 runs 18 residues. The CDR3 bases are TGTGCCATCAGTGAGCTTTTTAGTCAGGCCTCTGGGGCCAACGTCCTGACTTTC. This sequence encodes CAISELFSQASGANVLTF.

The sample holds a few counts of this clonotype. This sequence joins TRBV29-1 and TRBJ2-7, with TRBD1 identical over 8 bases. Germline V CDR1 and CDR2: SQVTM, ANQGSEA. The CDR3 consists of 13 residues. The V segment lost 5 bases and the J segment 4 bases; nucleotides outside the gene matches: 7. CDR3 sequence (DNA): TGCAGCGTTCGGCCAGGGGGCACTTACGAGCAGTACTTC. This codes for CSVRPGGTYEQYF.

This chain uses TRBV7-9 with TRBJ1-5; weak D call: TRBD1 (5 bases). The germline CDR1 and CDR2 sequences are SEHNR and FQNEAQ (reference sequence). Trimming pared 0 bases from V and 6 bases from J, leaving 9 bases between. This CDR3 region has 14 residues. The CDR3 DNA sequence: TGTGCCAGCAGCTTAGCGGGTGGGACTCAGCCCCAGCATTTT. It encodes CASSLAGGTQPQHF.

This clonotype was seen ten or more times. This sequence joins TRBV12-3 or TRBV12-4 and TRBJ2-7; a possible D gene is TRBD1 (5 bases). Trimming removed 3 bases at V and 0 bases at J, with 9 bases between. The CDR3 is 14 amino acids. The CDR3 reads CASSFWQGSYEQYF. Written as DNA, the CDR3 is TGTGCCAGCAGTTTTTGGCAGGGCTCCTACGAGCAGTACTTC.

In this sample, this clonotype turned up a few times. The chain links TRBV15 to TRBJ2-7; D might be TRBD2 (5 bases). CDR1 and CDR2 from the germline V gene are LNHNV and YYDKDF (reference sequence). Between the trimmed V and J ends, which lost 1 base and 4 bases, there was a span of 8 bases. CDR3 length: 13 amino acids. Here the CDR3 DNA reads TGTGCCACCAGCAGAGCCCGGGAATACGAGCAGTACTTC. It encodes CATSRAREYEQYF. Combining the CDR3 with reference TRBV15 and TRBJ2-7 gives the whole variable domain DAMVIQNPRYQVTQFGKPVTLSCSQTLNHNVMYWYQQKSSQAPKLLFHYYDKDFNNEADTPDNFQSRRPNTSFCFLDIRSPGLGDTAMYLCATSRAREYEQYFGPGTRLTVT.

The rearrangement uses TRBV4-3 and TRBJ2-2; D remains ambiguous. CDR1 is LGHNA and CDR2 is YSLEER in the germline V gene. The CDR3 runs to 13 residues. V was clipped by 0 bases and J by 6 bases, with 5 bases between them. CDR3 loop: CASSQDRPGELFF. For the CDR3, the DNA is TGCGCCAGCAGCCAAGATCGGCCCGGGGAGCTGTTTTTT.

In its sample, this clonotype was seen a few times. The rearrangement uses TRBV15 and TRBJ2-7; 9 bases are shared with TRBD2. The V and J ends lost 5 bases and 2 bases, in that order; junction bases with no gene match: 10. Germline assignment: CDR1 LNHNV and CDR2 YYDKDF (reference sequence). The CDR3 extends over 16 amino acids. CDR3 DNA: TGTGCCACCAGCCCTCCTAGCGGGACGGCAACCTACGAGCAGTACTTC. Protein product: CATSPPSGTATYEQYF. Combining the CDR3 with reference TRBV15 and TRBJ2-7 gives the whole variable domain DAMVIQNPRYQVTQFGKPVTLSCSQTLNHNVMYWYQQKSSQAPKLLFHYYDKDFNNEADTPDNFQSRRPNTSFCFLDIRSPGLGDTAMYLCATSPPSGTATYEQYFGPGTRLTVT.

This clonotype was seen a handful of times. V and J are TRBV3-1 and TRBJ1-1; D not resolved. The CDR3 is made up of 12 amino acids. Per germline, CDR1 LGHDT and CDR2 YNNKEL (reference sequence). Trimming removed 3 bases at V and 7 bases at J, with 9 bases between. The DNA for the CDR3 is TGTGCCAGCAGCCACCTTGATGGTGAAGCTTTCTTT. It specifies CASSHLDGEAFF.

V and J are TRBV5-1 and TRBJ2-5; no reliable D call. The germline V gene has CDR1 SGHRS and CDR2 YFSETQ. V lost 1 base and J 5 bases, leaving 12 bases between the germline ends. The CDR3 extends over 14 amino acids. CDR3 DNA sequence: TGCGCCAGCAGCTTGAATCTCGGGCCGGAGACCCAGTACTTC. The encoded protein is CASSLNLGPETQYF.

The V call is TRBV20-1, the J call TRBJ1-4; 9 nucleotides agree with TRBD1. The junction had 4 bases not matched to a gene; V was cut back by 3 bases and J by 5 bases. The V gene's germline CDR1 is DFQATT and CDR2 SNEGSKA (reference sequence). The CDR3 extends over 14 amino acids. CDR3 sequence reads: CSARSGTGNEKLFF. DNA of the CDR3: TGCAGTGCTAGGTCCGGGACAGGGAATGAAAAACTGTTTTTT.